This T cell receptor beta chain was obtained from a study of OX40 agonist ivuxolimab in advanced cancers. Study summary: Partial response was recorded in three patients: one hepatocellular carcinoma and two cutaneous melanoma cases.

Data came from immunoSEQ multiplex PCR; TCRdb stores just in-frame clones and leaves some out. The data show around 39,000 clones, approximately 78% seen once. This receptor was identified in an adult with an advanced solid tumor such as melanoma, head and neck, liver or kidney cancer. The specimen comprised CD4+ or CD8+ T cells sorted from blood, sampled in a trial of the OX40 agonist ivuxolimab.

The DNA of the CDR3 is TGTGCCAGCAGCGTAGCGGGAACGACGGAGCAGTACTTC. Encoded protein: CASSVAGTTEQYF. The V and J genes are TRBV9 and TRBJ2-7, with D perhaps matching TRBD2 (5 bases). This CDR3 has 13 residues. Germline CDR1 SGDLS, CDR2 YYNGEE. Trimming took 0 bases from V and 7 from J, leaving 11 bases between them. Based on the CDR3 plus reference TRBV9 and TRBJ2-7, the full variable domain is DSGVTQTPKHLITATGQRVTLRCSPRSGDLSVYWYQQSLDQGLQFLIQYYNGEERAKGNILERFSAQQFPDLHSELNLSSLELGDSALYFCASSVAGTTEQYFGPGTRLTVT.